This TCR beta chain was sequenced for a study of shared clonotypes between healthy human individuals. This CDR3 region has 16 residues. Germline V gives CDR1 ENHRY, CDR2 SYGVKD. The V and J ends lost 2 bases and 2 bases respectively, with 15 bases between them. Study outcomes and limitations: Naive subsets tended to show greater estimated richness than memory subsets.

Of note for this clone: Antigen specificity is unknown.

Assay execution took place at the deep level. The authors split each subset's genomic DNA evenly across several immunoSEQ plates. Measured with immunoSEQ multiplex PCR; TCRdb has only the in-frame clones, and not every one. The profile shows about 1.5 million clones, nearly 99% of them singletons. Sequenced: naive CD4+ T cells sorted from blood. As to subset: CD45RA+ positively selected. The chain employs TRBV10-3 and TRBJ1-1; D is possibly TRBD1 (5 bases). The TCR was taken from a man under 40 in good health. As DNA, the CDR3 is TGTGCCATCAGTGAGGAGTACAGGCGAATCAACACTGAAGCTTTCTTT. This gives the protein CAISEEYRRINTEAFF.